This entry lists 20 T cell receptor beta chains sequenced from one sample in a study of Tregs in tolerant kidney transplant recipients. Only in-frame clones appear in the TCRdb table, and some are missing; sequencing was by immunoSEQ multiplex PCR. The data include 48,000 or so clones; the top ten clones carry 0.7% to 0.95%. Sequencing used CD4+ T cells from blood, obtained before the transplant. Receptors were obtained from a human donor who received a combined kidney and bone marrow transplant.

To note about this clone: The CDR3 extends 3 residues past the end of the read, so its final part is completed from the germline J gene. This rearrangement joins TRBV20-1 to TRBJ2-3, with TRBD2 matching over 9 bases. CDR3 size: 15 residues. J lost 8 bases, V lost 5 bases, and 14 bases had no gene match. Germline CDR1 DFQATT, CDR2 SNEGSKA (reference sequence). The covered CDR3 bases are TGCAGTGCTCCGTCCGGCGGGAGGGCCACGGGTACG. The encoded protein is CSAPSGGRATGT. The whole CDR3 sequence reads CSAPSGGRATGTQYF.

For this clone: Sequencing ends 3 residues short of the CDR3 end; the germline J gene provides the rest. This chain joins TRBV29-1 and TRBJ2-1; 13 nucleotides agree with TRBD2. Germline CDR1 is SQVTM and CDR2 is ANQGSEA. The CDR3 covers 17 residues. Germline trimming cut 6 bases from V and 2 bases from J; bases unmatched to any gene: 10. This CDR3 is CSVHGLAGVGTYNEQFF. CDR3 DNA (partial): TGCAGCGTGCATGGACTAGCGGGAGTTGGGACCTACAATGAG.

A remark on this clone: Read coverage stops 3 residues before the CDR3 terminus; the germline J gene supplies the remainder. The chain uses TRBV30 and TRBJ1-4; TRBD1 matches 9 bases. The ends lost 5 bases at V and 4 bases at J; junction bases unmatched: 5. The germline V gene encodes CDR1 GTSNPN and CDR2 SVGIG (reference sequence). The CDR3 has 14 residues. CDR3 DNA (partial): TGTGCCTGGGACAGGGGGTTAAGTAATGAAAAA. Amino acid sequence: CAWDRGLSNEK. The full CDR3 protein reads CAWDRGLSNEKLFF.

This CDR3 reads CASSSGGSRDQSYEQYF. The part of the CDR3 DNA that was read is TGTGCCAGCAGCTCGGGGGGTTCGAGGGACCAATCCTACGAG. The chain employs TRBV7-8 and TRBJ2-7, with 7 bases aligning to TRBD2. The read finishes 3 residues shy of the CDR3 end, and the germline J gene is used to complete it. From germline, CDR1 is SGHVS and CDR2 FQNEAQ. The junction had 13 bases not matched to a gene; V was cut back by 4 bases and J by 1 base. This CDR3 is 17 amino acids long.

Of note for this clone: The missing CDR3 end, 3 residues past where the read stops, is filled in from the germline J gene. The chain employs TRBV20-1 and TRBJ1-5, with 7 bases that match TRBD1. V was clipped by 7 bases and J by 5 bases; unmatched bases: 8. The CDR3 runs 13 residues. Germline lookup yields CDR1 DFQATT and CDR2 SNEGSKA (reference sequence). The CDR3 spells CSGRGEADQPQHF. The CDR3 bases that were read are TGCAGTGGCAGGGGGGAGGCGGATCAGCCC.

Note on this clone: Read data end 3 residues before the CDR3 end; the end is taken from the germline J gene. The rearrangement links TRBV7-2 to TRBJ2-7; 7 nucleotides align to TRBD1. V was clipped by 1 base and J by 4 bases; unmatched bases: 1. This CDR3 contains 13 residues. Germline V gives CDR1 SGHTA, CDR2 FQGNSA. The sequenced part of the CDR3 DNA is TGTGCCAGCAGCTTAGGCAGGGGGTACGAG. Protein: CASSLGRGYE. The full-length CDR3 reads as CASSLGRGYEQYF.

Comments on this clone: Sequencing ends 3 residues short of the CDR3 end; the germline J gene provides the rest. J is TRBJ1-1 and V is TRBV10-3; TRBD1 matches at 8 bases. This CDR3 comprises 15 residues. From germline, CDR1 is ENHRY and CDR2 SYGVKD. With 1 base clipped from V and 4 bases from J, the junction kept 5 bases outside the gene matches. This chain's CDR3 is CAISEFSGTGTEAFF. The CDR3 bases that were read are TGTGCCATCAGTGAGTTCTCCGGGACAGGCACTGAA.

As concerns this clone: Sequencing ends 3 residues short of the CDR3 end; the germline J gene provides the rest. The gene calls are TRBV10-1 and TRBJ2-3, with D possibly being TRBD2 (5 bases). Germline CDR1 WNHNN, CDR2 SYGVQD (reference sequence). CDR3 length: 15 amino acids. Trimming cost V 2 bases and J 0 bases, with 9 bases left between them. The CDR3 is CASSEDRTSTDTQYF. The covered CDR3 bases are TGCGCCAGCAGTGAGGACCGGACTAGCACAGATACG.

Regarding this clone: The read gets to within 3 residues of the CDR3 end, and the germline J gene fills in the rest. The rearrangement links TRBV5-1 to TRBJ2-1; 11 bases agree with TRBD2. There are 14 residues in the CDR3. Germline-derived CDR1 and CDR2 are SGHRS and YFSETQ. Trimming at V came to 1 base and at J to 6 bases, leaving 0 bases not matched to a gene. The CDR3 region is CASSLTSGGNEQFF. The DNA read from the CDR3 is TGCGCCAGCAGCTTGACTAGCGGGGGCAATGAG.

Concerning this clone itself: The missing CDR3 end, 3 residues past where the read stops, is filled in from the germline J gene. The chain uses TRBV7-2 and TRBJ2-7; 8 bases agree with TRBD2. CDR1 and CDR2 from the germline V gene are SGHTA and FQGNSA. CDR3 size: 15 residues. The ends lost 2 bases at V and 4 bases at J; junction bases unmatched: 7. CDR3: CASSLSPAGVYEQYF. The covered CDR3 bases are TGTGCCAGCAGCTTATCCCCAGCGGGAGTTTACGAG.

About this clone itself: The CDR3 extends 3 residues past the end of the read, so its final part is completed from the germline J gene. The V and J genes are TRBV5-1 and TRBJ2-1; possibly TRBD2 for D (5 bases). The V end was cut by 0 bases, the J end by 7 bases, with 11 bases between. CDR1 and CDR2 from the germline V gene are SGHRS and YFSETQ. The CDR3 totals 14 residues. The sequenced CDR3 bases are TGCGCCAGCAGCTTGGTGCTAGCCGAGAATGAG. It yields the protein CASSLVLAENE. The full CDR3 reads CASSLVLAENEQFF.

As regards this clone: The read falls 3 residues short of the CDR3 end, and the missing part is taken from the germline J gene. This chain links TRBV30 with TRBJ1-6, with D perhaps matching TRBD1 (6 bases). The CDR3 consists of 18 residues. V lost 3 bases to trimming and J lost 0 bases, with 18 bases between them. Germline values: CDR1 GTSNPN, CDR2 SVGIG (reference sequence). This CDR3 is CAWRPRDTIFSYNSPLHF. The CDR3 bases that were read are TGTGCCTGGAGGCCCCGGGACACCATATTCTCCTATAATTCACCC.

A remark on this clone: With the read ending 3 residues before the CDR3 end, the germline J gene is used to fill in that end. The rearrangement joins TRBV2 to TRBJ1-4; no clear D. This CDR3 contains 14 residues. With 7 bases removed from V and 1 base from J, the gap between germline ends came to 10 bases. Germline loops: CDR1 SNHLY, CDR2 FYNNEI. Incomplete CDR3 DNA: TGTGCCAGCACCGGTGGTATAACTAATGAAAAA. It is translated as CASTGGITNEK. The entire CDR3 sequence reads CASTGGITNEKLFF.

About this clone: The read ends 3 residues before the CDR3 terminus; that terminus is restored from the germline J gene. This chain links TRBV16 with TRBJ2-5; D perhaps matches TRBD1 (6 bases). Germline CDR1 reads KGHSY; CDR2 reads FQNENV. V shed 4 bases and J shed 3 bases, with 6 bases lying between them. This CDR3 comprises 12 residues. The sequenced part of the CDR3 DNA is TGTGCCAGCAGCCGGGACAAAGAGACC. This sequence encodes CASSRDKET. The entire CDR3 protein reads CASSRDKETQYF.

A note on this clone: The CDR3 end falls 3 residues outside the read, so it is completed with the germline J gene. The chain carries TRBV18 and TRBJ2-7; D perhaps matches TRBD2 (6 bases). Germline loops: CDR1 KGHSH, CDR2 LQKENI. V lost 3 bases and J 3 bases, leaving 12 bases between the germline ends. The CDR3 has 14 amino acids. CDR3 sequence reads: CASSPGGGIYEQYF. Partial CDR3 DNA: TGTGCCAGCTCACCCGGTGGCGGGATCTACGAG.

CDR3 in amino acids: CASSFPGLADGMQTQYF. The sequenced part of the CDR3 DNA is TGCGCCAGCAGCTTCCCGGGACTAGCGGACGGTATGCAGACC. The rearrangement uses TRBV5-1 and TRBJ2-5; 11 nucleotides agree with TRBD2. The CDR3 end falls 3 residues outside the read, so it is completed with the germline J gene. The CDR3 has 17 residues. V was clipped by 2 bases and J by 6 bases; unmatched bases: 12. CDR1 and CDR2 from the germline V gene are SGHRS and YFSETQ.

This CDR3 is CSARRDYEQYF. The DNA read from the CDR3 is TGCAGTGCTAGACGCGATTACGAG. This rearrangement joins TRBV20-1 to TRBJ2-7; no clear D gene. The read ends 3 residues before the CDR3 terminus; that terminus is restored from the germline J gene. Trimming removed 2 bases at V and 4 bases at J, with 6 bases between. This CDR3 has 11 residues. Germline loops: CDR1 DFQATT, CDR2 SNEGSKA (reference sequence).

About this clone: The observed sequence ends 3 residues before the CDR3 terminus, with the missing tail filled in from the germline J gene. The chain joins TRBV18 to TRBJ2-3; no clear D. V shed 0 bases and J shed 1 base, with 8 bases lying between them. There are 15 residues in the CDR3. Per germline, CDR1 KGHSH and CDR2 LQKENI. The sequenced part of the CDR3 DNA is TGTGCCAGCTCACCACCGACTGGTGGCACAGATACG. It specifies CASSPPTGGTDT. The whole CDR3 region reads CASSPPTGGTDTQYF.

As concerns this clone: Read coverage stops 3 residues before the CDR3 terminus; the germline J gene supplies the remainder. The chain combines TRBV13 with TRBJ2-1; the D gene is possibly TRBD2 (5 bases). Deletions cut 10 bases from V and 5 bases from J, with 18 bases between. CDR1 and CDR2 (germline): PRHDT, FYEKMQ (reference sequence). The CDR3 totals 14 residues. The sequenced part of the CDR3 DNA is TGTGCCACAACTGGGGTAGCGCAACACAATGAG. Translation: CATTGVAQHNE. The whole CDR3 reads CATTGVAQHNEQFF.

The sequenced part of the CDR3 DNA is TGTGCCAGCTCATCCGCCGCGGCTGTATCTGGGGCCAACGTC. Translating gives CASSSAAAVSGANV. The whole CDR3 is CASSSAAAVSGANVLTF. V and J are TRBV18 and TRBJ2-6; no definite D call. Sequencing ends 3 residues short of the CDR3 end; the germline J gene provides the rest. CDR3 length: 17 amino acids. V was cut by 5 bases and J by 1 base, with 15 bases left in between. CDR1 is KGHSH, CDR2 LQKENI, per germline.